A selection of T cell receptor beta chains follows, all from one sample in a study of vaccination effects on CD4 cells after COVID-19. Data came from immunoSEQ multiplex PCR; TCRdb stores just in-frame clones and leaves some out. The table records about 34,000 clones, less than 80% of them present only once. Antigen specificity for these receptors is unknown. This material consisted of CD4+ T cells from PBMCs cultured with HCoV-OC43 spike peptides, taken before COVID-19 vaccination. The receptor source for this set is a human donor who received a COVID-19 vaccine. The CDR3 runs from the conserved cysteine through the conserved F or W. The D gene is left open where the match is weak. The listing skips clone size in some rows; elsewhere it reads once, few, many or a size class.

CDR3: CASSLPGGASYNSPLHF; DNA: TGCGCCAGCAGCTTGCCAGGGGGCGCATCCTATAATTCACCCCTCCACTTT; D: TRBD1; size: NA; J: TRBJ1-6; V: TRBV5-1
CDR3: CASSLSQNSPLHF; DNA: TGTGCCAGCAGTCTGAGTCAGAACTCACCCCTCCACTTT; D: NA; size: NA; J: TRBJ1-6; V: TRBV2
CDR3: CASSARRDTEAFF; DNA: TGTGCCAGCAGTGCCAGGCGGGACACTGAAGCTTTCTTT; D: NA; size: NA; J: TRBJ1-1; V: TRBV2
CDR3: CASSGQGVNTEAFF; DNA: TGTGCCAGCAGCGGACAGGGGGTGAACACTGAAGCTTTCTTT; D: TRBD1; size: NA; J: TRBJ1-1; V: TRBV28
CDR3: CASGNRGNNEQFF; DNA: TGTGCCAGCGGGAACAGGGGAAACAATGAGCAGTTCTTC; D: TRBD1; size: NA; J: TRBJ2-1; V: TRBV6-5
CDR3: CASSWGQNTEAFF; DNA: TGTGCCAGCAGTTGGGGCCAGAACACTGAAGCTTTCTTT; D: NA; size: NA; J: TRBJ1-1; V: TRBV6-5
CDR3: CASSQVGSTGLNQPQHF; DNA: TGCGCCAGCAGCCAAGTGGGCTCGACAGGGTTGAATCAGCCCCAGCATTTT; D: TRBD1; size: once; J: TRBJ1-5; V: TRBV4-1
CDR3: CASSLRLGGNPAVSVAEAFF; DNA: TGCGCCAGCAGCCTTCGATTGGGGGGGAACCCCGCTGTCTCCGTGGCTGAAGCTTTCTTT; D: NA; size: NA; J: TRBJ1-1; V: TRBV4-1
CDR3: CASSLDWGAQSPLHF; DNA: TGTGCCAGCAGCTTAGATTGGGGTGCCCAATCACCCCTCCACTTT; D: NA; size: NA; J: TRBJ1-6; V: TRBV7-9
CDR3: CAISAGDGASYEQYF; DNA: TGTGCCATCAGCGCGGGAGATGGCGCGTCTTACGAGCAGTACTTC; D: TRBD2; size: NA; J: TRBJ2-7; V: TRBV10-3